The present T cell receptor beta chain was sequenced within a study of cytomegalovirus exposure and HLA in healthy donors. Study findings and constraints: Researchers reported that a few CMV-associated chains were confirmed in vitro as CMV antigen-specific.

As for this clone: The target antigen is unknown.

It was with 60 Vbeta and 13 Jbeta primers that the PCR ran. As originally analysed: Later work found approximately 80 million unique TCR beta chains, with roughly 11 million shared. Method: immunoSEQ multiplex PCR; TCRdb's copy keeps in-frame clones and lacks some. The DNA was the basis for D and trimming; V, J and clone size are from that table. The sample holds around 190,000 clones, 70% to 90% seen once. This CDR3 contains 16 residues. Germline loops: CDR1 SGHRS, CDR2 YFSETQ. V lost 0 bases, J lost 3 bases, and 16 bases lay in between. This TCR derives from a woman aged 45-65 years in good health and CMV-seronegative. V is TRBV5-1 and J is TRBJ2-7; D is unclear. The specimen was PBMCs. This chain's CDR3 is CASSLAFGGANYEQYF. DNA for the CDR3: TGCGCCAGCAGCTTGGCTTTTGGTGGAGCGAACTACGAGCAGTACTTC. Variable domain in full (rest from reference TRBV5-1 and TRBJ2-7): KAGVTQTPRYLIKTRGQQVTLSCSPISGHRSVSWYQQTPGQGLQFLFEYFSETQRNKGNFPGRFSGRQFSNSRSEMNVSTLELGDSALYLCASSLAFGGANYEQYFGPGTRLTVT.